This T cell receptor beta chain was found in a study of CD8+ T cells in alopecia areata. Looking at the study overall: Patients remained on tofacitinib for 6 to 18 months and then went 6 months without it.

Treatment reported: oral pan-JAK inhibitor, 5-10 mg twice daily. V was shortened by 3 bases and J by 10 bases, with 9 bases between the two germline ends. Germline V gene sequence: CDR1 SQVTM, CDR2 ANQGSEA. The CDR3 contains 11 residues. RNA extraction and reverse transcription yielded cDNA as sequencing template. TCRdb's copy holds only in-frame clones and misses some; the assay was immunoSEQ multiplex PCR. The sample has more than 90,000 clones; about 58% are singletons. Sequenced material: CD8+ T cells sorted from blood, taken at week 4, from a patient treated with tofacitinib. The V and J genes are TRBV29-1 and TRBJ1-4; D not resolved. The receptor comes from a human donor with alopecia areata. For the CDR3, the DNA is TGCAGCGTTGATGAGCTCGGAAAACTGTTTTTT. Amino acid sequence: CSVDELGKLFF.